The following is a T cell receptor (beta chain) sequence with its context. What it binds is unknown. Axillary draining lymph nodes of breast cancer patients supplied the node samples. This sample was included in a study of breast tumors, draining lymph nodes, adjacent tissues. Overall study results and limits: Data fit most tumor T cells coming from lymph node, expanding in tumor. Tumor and nontumor repertoires were significantly more similar in luminal-like than in basal-like breast cancer. The lymph node origin of tumor T cells was framed as consistent with a hypothesis, not demonstrated. Tumor repertoires ranked between lymph nodes and nontumor tissue in diversity, with V and J gene preferences.

TCRdb re-called the multiplex PCR reads with MiXCR, one entry per CDR3 protein. Of approximately 210,000 distinct CDR3 sequences in the sample, about a third were seen once. Material: axillary lymph node tissue. This receptor was identified in a female donor with breast cancer. Some clones in this sample may be carry-over from other donors' samples.

CDR3 sequence: CAISPGTGANVLTF. The CDR3 nucleotides are TGTGCCATCAGCCCCGGGACAGGGGCCAACGTCCTGACTTTC. V usage is TRBV10-3 and J usage is TRBJ2-6; tentatively, D is TRBD1 (6 bases). V lost 6 bases and J 4 bases, leaving 10 bases between the germline ends. This CDR3 is built from 14 residues. The germline V gene encodes CDR1 ENHRY and CDR2 SYGVKD.